This entry features one T cell receptor (beta chain) sequence. Its antigen remains unidentified. TCRdb called the reads again in MiXCR, with one record for every CDR3 protein. The sample records fewer than 550,000 distinct CDR3 sequences, roughly 29% being singletons. This entry comes from a study of T cell repertoires in cytomegalovirus infection. Study results and limitations: Across the ex vivo response, the dominant clonotypes were HLA-C-restricted CMV-specific TCR beta clonotypes.

The TCR was taken from a human donor in good health (CMV status not recorded). Some clones in this sample may be carry-over from other donors' samples. The sample taken for sequencing was PBMCs.

The CDR3 loop reads CASTTSGSADTQYF. The DNA for the CDR3 is TGTGCCAGTACCACTAGCGGAAGTGCAGATACGCAGTATTTT. The V and J genes are TRBV19 and TRBJ2-3, with 8 bases aligning to TRBD2. V shed 7 bases, J shed 4 bases, and the junction held 7 bases outside the gene matches. The CDR3 length is 14 residues. CDR1 and CDR2 from the germline V gene are LNHDA and SQIVND (reference sequence).